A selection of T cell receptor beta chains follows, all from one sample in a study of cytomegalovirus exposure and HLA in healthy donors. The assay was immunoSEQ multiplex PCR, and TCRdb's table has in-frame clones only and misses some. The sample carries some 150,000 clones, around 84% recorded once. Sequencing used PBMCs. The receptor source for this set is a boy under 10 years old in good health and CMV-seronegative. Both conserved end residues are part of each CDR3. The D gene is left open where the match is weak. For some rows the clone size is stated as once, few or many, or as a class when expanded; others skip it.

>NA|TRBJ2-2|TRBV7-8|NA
CASSLTSTGELFF
TGTGCCAGCAGCTTAACTAGCACCGGGGAGCTGTTTTTT
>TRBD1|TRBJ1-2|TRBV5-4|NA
CASSLSGGASYGYTF
TGTGCCAGCAGCTTGTCAGGGGGCGCAAGCTATGGCTACACCTTC
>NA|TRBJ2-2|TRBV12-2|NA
CASRLDESREGAGELFF
TGTGCAAGTCGCCTAGACGAATCCCGGGAGGGCGCCGGGGAGCTGTTTTTT
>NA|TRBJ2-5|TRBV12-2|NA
CASRFGHRQGSSGEQYF
TGTGCAAGTCGCTTCGGACACAGACAGGGGTCCTCGGGGGAGCAGTACTTC
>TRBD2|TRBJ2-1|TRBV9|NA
CASSVGGGGGVNEQFF
TGTGCCAGCAGCGTAGGTGGCGGGGGGGGCGTGAATGAGCAGTTCTTC
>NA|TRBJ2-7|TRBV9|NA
CASSPPAGATYEQYF
TGTGCCAGCAGCCCCCCGGCGGGGGCCACCTACGAGCAGTACTTC
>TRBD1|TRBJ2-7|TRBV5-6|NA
CASSRTGIPYEQYF
TGTGCCAGCAGCAGGACAGGGATTCCTTACGAGCAGTACTTC
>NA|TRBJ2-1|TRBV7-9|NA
CSSSLHSGFYNEQFF
TGTTCCAGCAGCTTGCATTCGGGATTCTACAATGAGCAGTTCTTC
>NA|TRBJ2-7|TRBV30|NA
CAWSDVSEQYF
TGTGCCTGGAGTGATGTATCCGAGCAGTACTTC
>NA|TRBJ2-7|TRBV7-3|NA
CATHRDPAYEQYF
TGTGCCACCCACCGGGATCCAGCCTACGAGCAGTACTTC
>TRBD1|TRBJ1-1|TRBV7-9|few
CASIKPGTGSLGTEAFF
TGTGCCAGCATCAAACCCGGGACAGGGAGTCTGGGGACTGAAGCTTTCTTT
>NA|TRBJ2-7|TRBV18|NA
CASSPWAGDPYEQYF
TGTGCCAGCTCACCATGGGCAGGGGACCCCTACGAGCAGTACTTC
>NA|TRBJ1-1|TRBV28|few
CASSLNDAGSEAFF
TGTGCCAGCAGTTTAAATGACGCGGGGAGCGAAGCTTTCTTT
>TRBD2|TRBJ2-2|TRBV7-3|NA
CASSQVGLAFPGELFF
TGTGCCAGCAGCCAAGTGGGACTAGCATTCCCCGGGGAGCTGTTTTTT
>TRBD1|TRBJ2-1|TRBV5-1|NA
CASSLGRGQGSYNEQFF
TGCGCCAGCAGCTTGGGAAGGGGACAGGGGTCCTACAATGAGCAGTTCTTC
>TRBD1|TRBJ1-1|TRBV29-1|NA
CSVGQGTNTEAFF
TGCAGCGTTGGACAGGGGACTAACACTGAAGCTTTCTTT
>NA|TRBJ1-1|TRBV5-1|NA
CASSLEGGTEAFF
TGCGCCAGCAGCTTGGAGGGAGGCACTGAAGCTTTCTTT
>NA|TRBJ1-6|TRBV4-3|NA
CASSQDYRRGFYNSPLHF
TGCGCCAGCAGCCAAGATTATCGTCGGGGTTTCTATAATTCACCCCTCCACTTT
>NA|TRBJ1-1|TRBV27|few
CASSTQLGREAFF
TGTGCCAGCAGTACCCAACTAGGCCGGGAAGCTTTCTTT
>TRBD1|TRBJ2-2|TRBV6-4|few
CASSDSDRGPGELFF
TGTGCCAGCAGTGACTCGGACAGGGGCCCCGGGGAGCTGTTTTTT
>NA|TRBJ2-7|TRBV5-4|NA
CASSLGSPSLSEQYF
TGTGCCAGCAGCTTGGGGTCCCCGTCTCTATCCGAGCAGTACTTC
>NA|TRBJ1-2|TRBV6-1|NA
CASTLGRGINGYTF
TGTGCCAGCACCCTCGGAAGGGGGATTAATGGCTACACCTTC